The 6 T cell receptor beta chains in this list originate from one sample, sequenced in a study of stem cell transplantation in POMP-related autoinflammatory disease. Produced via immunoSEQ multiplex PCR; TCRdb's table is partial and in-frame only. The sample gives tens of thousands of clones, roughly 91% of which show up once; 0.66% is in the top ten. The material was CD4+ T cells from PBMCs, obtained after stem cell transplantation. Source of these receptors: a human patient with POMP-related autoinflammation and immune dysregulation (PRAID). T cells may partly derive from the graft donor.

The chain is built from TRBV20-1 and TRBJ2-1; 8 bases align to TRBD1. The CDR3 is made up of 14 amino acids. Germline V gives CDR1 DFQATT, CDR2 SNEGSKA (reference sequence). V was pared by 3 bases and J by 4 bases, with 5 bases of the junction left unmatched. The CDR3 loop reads CSASQGAVYNEQFF. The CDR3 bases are TGCAGTGCTAGTCAGGGGGCGGTGTACAATGAGCAGTTCTTC.

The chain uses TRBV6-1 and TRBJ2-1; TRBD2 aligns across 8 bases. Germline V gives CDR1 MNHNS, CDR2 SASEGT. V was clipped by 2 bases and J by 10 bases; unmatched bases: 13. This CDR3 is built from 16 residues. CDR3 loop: CASSESLGIVAGEQFF. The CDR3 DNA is TGTGCCAGCAGTGAATCATTGGGGATAGTAGCGGGGGAGCAGTTCTTC.

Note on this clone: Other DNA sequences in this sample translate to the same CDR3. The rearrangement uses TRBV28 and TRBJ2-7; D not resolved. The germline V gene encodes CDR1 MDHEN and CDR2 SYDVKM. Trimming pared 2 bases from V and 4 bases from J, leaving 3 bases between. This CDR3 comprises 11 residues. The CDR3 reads CASSLRYEQYF. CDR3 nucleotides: TGTGCCAGCAGTTTACGGTACGAGCAGTACTTC.

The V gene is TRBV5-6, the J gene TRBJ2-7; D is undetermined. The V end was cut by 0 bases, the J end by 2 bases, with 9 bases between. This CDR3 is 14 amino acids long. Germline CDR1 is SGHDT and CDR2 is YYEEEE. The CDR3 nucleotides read TGTGCCAGCAGCTTGGTGGCTCTTCCCTACGAGCAGTACTTC. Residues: CASSLVALPYEQYF.

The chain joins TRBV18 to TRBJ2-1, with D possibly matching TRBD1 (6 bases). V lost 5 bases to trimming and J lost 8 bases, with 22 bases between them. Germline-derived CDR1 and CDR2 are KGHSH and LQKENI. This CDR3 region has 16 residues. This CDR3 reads CASSYTARAGGYEQFF. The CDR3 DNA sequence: TGTGCCAGCTCATACACAGCGAGGGCTGGGGGCTATGAGCAGTTCTTC.

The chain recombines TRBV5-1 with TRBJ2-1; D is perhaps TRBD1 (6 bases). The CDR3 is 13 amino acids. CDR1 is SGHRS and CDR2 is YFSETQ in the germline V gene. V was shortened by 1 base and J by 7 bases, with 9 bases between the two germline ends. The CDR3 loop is CASSLTGQNEQFF. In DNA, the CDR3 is TGCGCCAGCAGCTTGACAGGGCAGAATGAGCAGTTCTTC.